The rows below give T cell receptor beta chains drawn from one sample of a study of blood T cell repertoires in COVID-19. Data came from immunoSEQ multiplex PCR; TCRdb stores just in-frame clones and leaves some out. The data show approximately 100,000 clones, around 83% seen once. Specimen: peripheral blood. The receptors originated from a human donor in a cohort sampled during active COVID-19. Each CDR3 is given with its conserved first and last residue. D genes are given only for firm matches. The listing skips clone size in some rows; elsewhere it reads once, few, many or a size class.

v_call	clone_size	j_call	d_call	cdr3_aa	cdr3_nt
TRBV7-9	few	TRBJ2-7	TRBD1	CASSLDGTGSSYEQYF	TGTGCCAGCAGTTTAGACGGGACAGGCAGCTCCTACGAGCAGTACTTC
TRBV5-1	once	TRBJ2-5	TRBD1	CASSPTTGQTQETQYF	TGCGCCAGCAGCCCAACGACAGGGCAGACACAAGAGACCCAGTACTTC
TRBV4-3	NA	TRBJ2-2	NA	CASSQKATGISTGELFF	TGCGCCAGCAGCCAGAAAGCTACAGGGATCAGCACCGGGGAGCTGTTTTTT
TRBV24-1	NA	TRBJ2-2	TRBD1	CAGDRGTNTGELFF	TGTGCCGGCGACAGGGGCACGAACACCGGGGAGCTGTTTTTT
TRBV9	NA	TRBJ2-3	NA	CASSVPMTDTQYF	TGTGCCAGCAGCGTACCTATGACAGATACGCAGTATTTT
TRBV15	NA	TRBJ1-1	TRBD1	CATSSQLTGVEAFF	TGTGCCACCAGCAGCCAACTGACAGGGGTTGAAGCTTTCTTT
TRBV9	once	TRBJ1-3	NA	CASKTPGQSGNTIYF	TGTGCCAGCAAAACGCCGGGTCAGTCTGGAAACACCATATATTTT
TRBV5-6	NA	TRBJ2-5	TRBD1	CASSLRQGETQYF	TGTGCCAGCAGCTTAAGACAGGGGGAGACCCAGTACTTC
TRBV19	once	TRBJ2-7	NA	CASSISPTGYEQYF	TGTGCCAGTAGTATAAGCCCGACTGGCTACGAGCAGTACTTC
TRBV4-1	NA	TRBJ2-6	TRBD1	CASSEAGTAVSGANVLTF	TGCGCCAGCAGCGAAGCCGGGACAGCCGTCTCTGGGGCCAACGTCCTGACTTTC
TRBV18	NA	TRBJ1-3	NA	CASSPKVANFGNTIYF	TGTGCCAGCTCACCGAAAGTCGCGAACTTTGGAAACACCATATATTTT
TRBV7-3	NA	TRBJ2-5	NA	CASSPSSQETQYF	TGTGCCAGCAGCCCGAGCTCCCAAGAGACCCAGTACTTC
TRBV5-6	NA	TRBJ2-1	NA	CASSQKQGSTYNEQFF	TGTGCCAGCAGCCAAAAACAGGGTTCCACCTACAATGAGCAGTTCTTC
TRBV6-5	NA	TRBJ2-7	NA	CASGGDRSSYEQYF	TGTGCCAGCGGGGGGGACAGGAGCTCCTACGAGCAGTACTTC
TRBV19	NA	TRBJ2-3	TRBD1	CASSIRDRGEDTQYF	TGTGCCAGTAGTATCCGGGACAGGGGCGAAGATACGCAGTATTTT
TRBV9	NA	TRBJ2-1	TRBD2	CASSLSGGANNEQFF	TGTGCCAGCAGCCTTAGCGGGGGGGCCAACAATGAGCAGTTCTTC